This TCR beta chain derives from a study of T cells in Graves' hyperthyroidism and ophthalmopathy. The study, taken as a whole, reports: Blood also showed most of the thyroid clonotypes that were expanded above 0.001. Before onset, ophthalmopathy was predicted by the model a median about six months earlier.

Researchers took RNA transcripts and amplified the TCR beta CDR3 regions from them. An initial round of RT-PCR targeting the TCR CDR3 relied on the HTBI primer set. TCRdb analysed the multiplex PCR reads with MiXCR anew, one entry per CDR3 protein. This table holds some 650,000 distinct CDR3 sequences, approximately 16% found once. This clonotype appeared many times. No antigen is known for it. Looked up from germline, CDR1 is MDHEN and CDR2 is SYDVKM. With V trimmed by 4 bases and J by 3 bases, 7 bases remained unmatched. CDR3 length: 15 residues. The chain recombines TRBV28 with TRBJ2-3; 7 bases are a match to TRBD1. Sequencing used blood. The TCR comes from a woman between 40 and 50 years old with Graves' ophthalmopathy. The CDR3 loop reads CASSYDREGTDTQYF. The CDR3 nucleotides read TGTGCCAGCAGTTATGACAGGGAAGGGACAGATACGCAGTATTTT.